This TCR beta chain was obtained from a study of monozygotic twins with inflammatory bowel disease. Study-wide results and limits: The study supported no single strong signal or clonotype linked to IBD. Compared with healthy co-twins, IBD patients showed reduced TCRbeta repertoire diversity by inverse Simpson.

The template-switching step introduced UMIs that carried a 6-nucleotide sample barcode. Nested PCRs (roughly 16 and 10 cycles, two total) were applied to TCRalpha and TCRbeta cDNA. With the 5' RACE reads reprocessed, TCRdb shows one record per CDR3 protein and no DNA. The sample is made up of a few hundred thousand distinct CDR3 sequences, and the top ten hold around 2.6% of it. Remarks on this clonotype: The antigen is undetermined.

The clonotype originates from a human donor with ulcerative colitis or Crohn's disease, or a healthy co-twin of an affected twin (not recorded which). Sample: blood.

This CDR3 reads CASSYPGRHQETQYF. The chain joins TRBV6-2 or TRBV6-3 to TRBJ2-5. Germline assignment: CDR1 MNHEY and CDR2 SVGEGT. This CDR3 region has 15 residues.